One and the same sample provided the 21 T cell receptor beta chains below, sequenced in a study of shared clonotypes between healthy human individuals. Sequenced by immunoSEQ multiplex PCR; TCRdb stores in-frame clones only, minus some. This sample has some 1.1 million clones, with about 72% found just once. Sequencing was carried out using memory CD4+ T cells from PBMCs. Indicated subset: CD45RA-negative fraction. Receptors were obtained from a man aged 18 to 35 in good health. Some clones in this sample may be carry-over from other donors' samples.

In this sample, this clone turned up once. The DNA for the CDR3 is TGTGCCAGTAGTATCGGACAGGGCTCCTACAATGAGCAGTTCTTC. This codes for CASSIGQGSYNEQFF. The chain combines TRBV19 with TRBJ2-1, with 8 positions matching TRBD1. CDR3 length: 15 amino acids. In germline, CDR1 is LNHDA, CDR2 SQIVND (reference sequence). V shed 3 bases, J shed 0 bases, and the junction held 1 base outside the gene matches.

The chain combines TRBV7-7 with TRBJ2-6; 12 nucleotides match TRBD1. CDR3 length: 20 amino acids. Trimming cost V 4 bases and J 4 bases; bases outside gene matches: 14. Germline loops: CDR1 SSHAT, CDR2 FNYEAQ (reference sequence). CDR3 amino acids: CASSSRAGGQGAGGANVLTF. CDR3 nucleotides: TGTGCCAGCAGCTCCCGAGCGGGGGGACAGGGGGCCGGAGGGGCCAACGTCCTGACTTTC.

The gene calls are TRBV5-4 and TRBJ2-7, with TRBD1 matching 9 bases. Germline V lookup: CDR1 SGHNT, CDR2 YYREEE (reference sequence). This CDR3 region has 16 residues. The V segment lost 5 bases and the J segment 5 bases; nucleotides outside the gene matches: 14. Here the CDR3 DNA reads TGTGCCAGCAGTTTCGGACACGGGACAGGGTACAACGAGCAGTACTTC. It codes for CASSFGHGTGYNEQYF. Filled out from reference TRBV5-4 and TRBJ2-7, the complete variable domain reads ETGVTQSPTHLIKTRGQQVTLRCSSQSGHNTVSWYQQALGQGPQFIFQYYREEENGRGNFPPRFSGLQFPNYSSELNVNALELDDSALYLCASSFGHGTGYNEQYFGPGTRLTVT.

This chain joins TRBV2 and TRBJ2-5, with TRBD2 identical over 7 bases. This CDR3 region has 14 residues. J gave up 2 bases and V 11 bases, and 11 bases lay outside the gene matches. CDR1 is SNHLY, CDR2 FYNNEI, per germline. CDR3 residues: CACSGLSLQETQYF. In DNA, the CDR3 is TGTGCCTGTTCGGGACTATCGCTTCAAGAGACCCAGTACTTC.

This clone appeared a few times. The chain carries TRBV18 and TRBJ1-5, with TRBD1 matching 7 bases. This CDR3 is built from 14 residues. Trimming at V came to 4 bases and at J to 2 bases, leaving 2 bases not matched to a gene. Per the germline V gene, CDR1 is KGHSH and CDR2 is LQKENI. The CDR3 bases are TGTGCCAGCTCACAAGGACAGGGCAATCAGCCCCAGCATTTT. This sequence encodes CASSQGQGNQPQHF.

The V and J genes are TRBV14 and TRBJ2-7; 8 bases fit TRBD1. Germline V gene data show CDR1 as SGHDN and CDR2 as FVKESK. This CDR3 is 17 amino acids long. V shed 4 bases and J 3 bases; nucleotides not matched to a gene: 14. The CDR3 DNA is TGTGCCAGCAGCCCGCCATCTCGCAGGGGGCCCCTCTACGAGCAGTACTTC. The encoded protein is CASSPPSRRGPLYEQYF. The whole variable domain, remainder taken from reference TRBV14 and TRBJ2-7, is EAGVTQFPSHSVIEKGQTVTLRCDPISGHDNLYWYRRVMGKEIKFLLHFVKESKQDESGMPNNRFLAERTGGTYSTLKVQPAELEDSGVYFCASSPPSRRGPLYEQYFGPGTRLTVT.

The chain couples TRBV18 to TRBJ2-3, with 7 bases lining up with TRBD2. The CDR3 sequence is 16 residues long. Looked up from germline, CDR1 is KGHSH and CDR2 is LQKENI. V shed 1 base and J 0 bases; nucleotides not matched to a gene: 4. CDR3: CASSPQRGPSTDTQYF. CDR3 coding DNA: TGTGCCAGCTCACCACAGCGGGGACCCAGCACAGATACGCAGTATTTT.

This rearrangement joins TRBV6-1 to TRBJ2-3; TRBD2 aligns across 7 bases. J was trimmed by 2 bases and V by 6 bases; bases with no gene match: 5. Germline-derived CDR1 and CDR2 are MNHNS and SASEGT. The CDR3 contains 14 residues. DNA of the CDR3: TGTGCCAGCAGACTAGCGCGAATCACAGATACGCAGTATTTT. Translation: CASRLARITDTQYF.

The V and J genes are TRBV19 and TRBJ1-5; tentative D call: TRBD1 (5 bases). The germline CDR1 and CDR2 sequences are LNHDA and SQIVND (reference sequence). With 1 base removed from V and 2 bases from J, the gap between germline ends came to 9 bases. The CDR3 runs 15 residues. The CDR3 spells CASSIGGWGNQPQHF. DNA for the CDR3: TGTGCCAGTAGTATAGGGGGCTGGGGCAATCAGCCCCAGCATTTT.

This chain links TRBV7-9 with TRBJ2-3; D not certain. From germline, CDR1 is SEHNR and CDR2 FQNEAQ (reference sequence). The CDR3 has 12 amino acids. Trimming removed 3 bases at V and 6 bases at J, with 7 bases between. The DNA for the CDR3 is TGTGCCAGCAGCTTCACAGTGGATACGCAGTATTTT. Protein: CASSFTVDTQYF. Full variable domain (rest looked up from reference TRBV7-9 and TRBJ2-3): DTGVSQNPRHKITKRGQNVTFRCDPISEHNRLYWYRQTLGQGPEFLTYFQNEAQLEKSRLLSDRFSAERPKGSFSTLEIQRTEQGDSAMYLCASSFTVDTQYFGPGTRLTVL.

This sequence joins TRBV28 and TRBJ1-2, with 7 bases lining up with TRBD1. Germline V gene data show CDR1 as MDHEN and CDR2 as SYDVKM. J was trimmed by 4 bases and V by 1 base; bases with no gene match: 3. This CDR3 contains 14 residues. CDR3 sequence reads: CASSLFAGGYGYTF. The CDR3 bases are TGTGCCAGCAGTTTATTCGCAGGGGGCTATGGCTACACCTTC.

The chain recombines TRBV2 with TRBJ1-1; D is unclear. Germline V lookup: CDR1 SNHLY, CDR2 FYNNEI. Trimming stripped 11 bases from V and 3 bases from J, with 13 bases between. This CDR3 spans 12 amino acids. The DNA of the CDR3 is TGTGCCGGCCGTCCAATACACACTGAAGCTTTCTTT. Encoded protein: CAGRPIHTEAFF.

This clone was seen a few times. The rearrangement joins TRBV10-3 to TRBJ1-3; D is unresolved. Trimming left V 0 bases short and J 0 bases short, with 12 bases between. CDR3 length: 17 amino acids. In germline, CDR1 is ENHRY, CDR2 SYGVKD. The CDR3 is CAISESSSVGSGNTIYF. As DNA, the CDR3 is TGTGCCATCAGTGAGTCTTCCTCGGTTGGCTCTGGAAACACCATATATTTT.

The chain carries TRBV4-1 and TRBJ2-7, with TRBD2 matching over 14 bases. The CDR3 has 17 residues. Germline lookup yields CDR1 MGHRA and CDR2 YSYEKL. V was pared by 3 bases and J by 2 bases, with 6 bases of the junction left unmatched. CDR3 amino acids: CASSQSTSGRAPYEQYF. The CDR3 DNA reads as TGCGCCAGCAGCCAGTCGACTAGCGGGAGGGCCCCCTACGAGCAGTACTTC.

V usage is TRBV28 and J usage is TRBJ2-5, with TRBD2 as a possible D gene (6 bases). CDR3 length equals 13 residues. V was trimmed by 7 bases and J by 1 base, leaving 10 bases between them. Looked up from germline, CDR1 is MDHEN and CDR2 is SYDVKM. The CDR3 spells CASMTRSQETQYF. For the CDR3, the DNA is TGTGCCAGCATGACTAGGTCCCAAGAGACCCAGTACTTC. The entire variable domain, with the rest obtained from reference TRBV28 and TRBJ2-5, is as follows: DVKVTQSSRYLVKRTGEKVFLECVQDMDHENMFWYRQDPGLGLRLIYFSYDVKMKEKGDIPEGYSVSREKKERFSLILESASTNQTSMYLCASMTRSQETQYFGPGTRLLVL.

As regards this clone: This sequence may be a read error, since a much larger clone differs from it by one base. This same CDR3 is encoded by further DNA sequences in the sample. The rearrangement joins TRBV7-9 to TRBJ1-1; the match to TRBD1 covers 8 bases. This CDR3 has 14 residues. Germline loops: CDR1 SEHNR, CDR2 FQNEAQ (reference sequence). CDR3 protein: CASSLTGEDTEAFF. CDR3 sequence (DNA): TGTGCCAGCAGCCTGACAGGGGAGGACACTGAAGCTTTCTTC.

This clone has at least ten counts. V gene TRBV5-5 combines with J gene TRBJ2-7; D is undetermined. This CDR3 is 12 amino acids long. Germline V gene lookup returns CDR1 SGHKS and CDR2 YYEKEE (reference sequence). The V gene lost 1 base and the J gene lost 6 bases, with 8 bases spanning the gap. The DNA for the CDR3 is TGTGCCAGCAGCTTGACGACTTTCGAGCAGTACTTC. It translates to CASSLTTFEQYF.

J is TRBJ2-1 and V is TRBV18; D may be TRBD2 (6 bases). CDR1 and CDR2 (germline): KGHSH, LQKENI. The CDR3 runs to 13 residues. Trimming removed 4 bases at V and 5 bases at J, with 9 bases between. This CDR3 is CASSRTNNNEQFF. The CDR3 coding sequence is TGTGCCAGCTCACGGACTAACAACAATGAGCAGTTCTTC.

A note on this clone: Other DNA sequences in the sample encode the same CDR3. The chain employs TRBV20-1 and TRBJ1-2; no firm D call. The V gene's germline CDR1 is DFQATT and CDR2 SNEGSKA (reference sequence). Trimming left V 6 bases short and J 4 bases short, with 9 bases between. This CDR3 spans 11 amino acids. CDR3 sequence: CSAAEVYGYTF. The CDR3, as DNA: TGCAGTGCGGCGGAAGTCTATGGCTACACCTTC.

This chain joins TRBV10-1 and TRBJ2-7; tentatively, D is TRBD2 (6 bases). V lost 5 bases to trimming and J lost 5 bases, with 16 bases between them. The CDR3 runs to 14 residues. The germline gives CDR1 WNHNN, CDR2 SYGVQD (reference sequence). The CDR3 here is CASSPVRDSNEQYF. The CDR3 DNA reads TGCGCCAGCAGTCCAGTGCGGGATTCCAACGAGCAGTACTTC.

This chain joins TRBV9 and TRBJ2-1; D gene unclear. Per the germline V gene, CDR1 is SGDLS and CDR2 is YYNGEE. There are 16 residues in the CDR3. V lost 0 bases and J 4 bases, leaving 14 bases between the germline ends. The CDR3 nucleotides read TGTGCCAGCAGCGTAGGGCAGGAGCTCCTGTACAATGAGCAGTTCTTC. Protein product: CASSVGQELLYNEQFF.